These 8 T cell receptor beta chains originate from one sample sequenced in a study of blood T cells in healthy people across ages. A sample-barcoded 5' primer and a J-beta primer mix were used in a second PCR of about 6 to 11 cycles. TCRdb itself ran the 5' RACE reads through MiXCR, one entry per CDR3 protein. The sample has approximately 1,000,000 distinct CDR3 sequences, more than 40% seen once; the top ten hold 18%. The sample taken for sequencing was blood. The receptors come from a woman aged 55-70 years in good health.

The table lists this clonotype with many counts. This chain joins TRBV25-1 and TRBJ2-7; D gene uncertain. The CDR3 length is 13 residues. Germline V gene sequence: CDR1 MGHDK, CDR2 SYGVNS. V lost 6 bases and J lost 3, with 12 bases in between. The CDR3 sequence: CASSLDRIYEQYF. In DNA form, the CDR3 reads TGTGCCAGCAGCTTAGATCGAATCTACGAGCAGTACTTC.

This clonotype was counted ten times or more. This chain links TRBV12-3 or TRBV12-4 with TRBJ2-5, with D maybe TRBD1 (5 bases). The V gene lost 3 bases and the J gene lost 5 bases, with 10 bases spanning the gap. This CDR3 has 13 residues. The CDR3 coding sequence is TGTGCCAGCAGTTTCACAGGACGGGAGACCCAGTACTTC. It is translated as CASSFTGRETQYF.

This clonotype was detected only a few times. The chain has TRBV6-5 and TRBJ2-7, with D unresolved. The germline gives CDR1 MNHEY, CDR2 SVGAGI. There are 15 residues in the CDR3. V shed 0 bases and J shed 4 bases, with 13 bases lying between them. CDR3 sequence (DNA): TGTGCCAGCAGTTACTCGAGGTCTAGGGAATACGAGCAGTACTTC. It codes for CASSYSRSREYEQYF.

The genes are TRBV5-5 and TRBJ2-5; D may match TRBD1 or TRBD2 (5 bases each). The V end was cut by 4 bases, the J end by 1 base, with 17 bases between. The CDR3 contains 16 residues. Germline loops: CDR1 SGHKS, CDR2 YYEKEE (reference sequence). Written as DNA, the CDR3 is TGTGCCAGCAGCCCGGGGTCAGGGCCACTCCAAGAGACCCAGTACTTC. It yields the protein CASSPGSGPLQETQYF. The variable domain in full, with the rest retrieved from reference TRBV5-5 and TRBJ2-5, is DAGVTQSPTHLIKTRGQQVTLRCSPISGHKSVSWYQQVLGQGPQFIFQYYEKEERGRGNFPDRFSARQFPNYSSELNVNALLLGDSALYLCASSPGSGPLQETQYFGPGTRLLVL.

As for this clonotype: At one of its ends the junction is not consistent with the germline gene, which may arise from a read error. This chain uses TRBV3-1 with TRBJ2-7, with 7 positions matching TRBD1. Germline CDR1 and CDR2: LGHDT and YNNKEL (reference sequence). The CDR3 has 14 amino acids. This CDR3 is CVSSLAGTAYEQYF. The CDR3 DNA reads as TGTGTCAGCAGCCTTGCCGGGACAGCCTACGAGCAGTACTTC.

This clonotype was picked up a small number of times. The chain recombines TRBV2 with TRBJ2-3, with TRBD1 identical over 7 bases. V lost 6 bases to trimming and J lost 3 bases; unmatched junction nucleotides: 6. The CDR3 spans 14 residues. The V gene's germline CDR1 is SNHLY and CDR2 FYNNEI. The CDR3 protein is CASRQGIGTDTQYF. DNA of the CDR3: TGTGCCAGCAGACAGGGGATTGGAACAGATACGCAGTATTTT.

V gene TRBV2 combines with J gene TRBJ2-3, with 9 bases aligning to TRBD2. Germline V gene data show CDR1 as SNHLY and CDR2 as FYNNEI. V lost 4 bases to trimming and J lost 2 bases; unmatched junction nucleotides: 7. This CDR3 has 16 amino acids. The CDR3 here is CASSGETSGFTDTQYF. In DNA form, the CDR3 reads TGTGCCAGCAGTGGCGAGACTAGCGGCTTCACAGATACGCAGTATTTT.

This chain connects TRBV18 to TRBJ1-5, with TRBD1 matching 9 bases. This CDR3 has 14 residues. Germline V gene data show CDR1 as KGHSH and CDR2 as LQKENI. The V and J ends lost 8 bases and 6 bases, in that order; junction bases with no gene match: 8. Here the CDR3 reads CASNLKQGAQPQHF. The CDR3 region has the DNA TGTGCCAGCAATCTGAAACAGGGGGCTCAGCCCCAGCATTTT.